The rows below give T cell receptor beta chains drawn from one sample of a study of blood T cell repertoires in COVID-19. Using immunoSEQ multiplex PCR, the repertoire was profiled, and TCRdb retains in-frame clones only, with some absent. The sample has some 100,000 clones; about 89% are singletons. Material: peripheral blood. The source is a man over 45 with acute or convalescent COVID-19. Each CDR3 is given with its conserved first and last residue. The D gene is left open where the match is weak. Only part of the rows carry a size: once, few, many, or a class if the clone is expanded.

TRBV5-1,NA,TRBJ1-2,TRBD1,TGCGCCAGCAGCTTGAACGACAGGGGGACGGATGGCTACACCTTC,CASSLNDRGTDGYTF
TRBV23-1,once,TRBJ1-2,TRBD1,TGCGCCAGCAGTCCAAAGCCTAGCCGGGACAGGGTTAACTATGGCTACACCTTC,CASSPKPSRDRVNYGYTF
TRBV12-3/TRBV12-4,NA,TRBJ1-1,NA,TGTGCCAGCAGTGCCCAGAGAGGCACTGAAGCTTTCTTT,CASSAQRGTEAFF
TRBV18,NA,TRBJ1-4,TRBD1,TGTGCCAGCTCGCCCCGGGACAGTAATGAAAAACTGTTTTTT,CASSPRDSNEKLFF
TRBV27,NA,TRBJ1-1,TRBD1,TGTGCCAGCACCCTCGACAGGGGAGGAGGCACTGAAGCTTTCTTT,CASTLDRGGGTEAFF
TRBV11-1,NA,TRBJ1-6,NA,TGTGCCAGCAGGCACAGGGATTCACCCCTCCACTTT,CASRHRDSPLHF
TRBV28,once,TRBJ2-7,NA,TGTGCCAGCCAGAGGGATTACGAGCAGTACTTC,CASQRDYEQYF
TRBV18,NA,TRBJ1-6,TRBD1,TGTGCCAGCTCACCACCGGTACAGGGGGCAGGATCACCCCTCCACTTT,CASSPPVQGAGSPLHF
TRBV12-3/TRBV12-4,few,TRBJ1-5,NA,TGTGCCAGCAATTTGAGGGGGCAGCCCCAGCATTTT,CASNLRGQPQHF
TRBV7-8,NA,TRBJ1-1,NA,TGTGCCAGCAGCTCCCCCGGGAACACTGAAGCTTTCTTT,CASSSPGNTEAFF
TRBV12-3/TRBV12-4,once,TRBJ2-5,TRBD2,TGTGCCAGCAAAGGTGCGGGAGTAGAGACCCAGTACTTC,CASKGAGVETQYF
TRBV5-6,few,TRBJ2-5,TRBD2,TGTGCCAGCAGCTTTTCGGGTGGGACTAGCTCGATGGAGACCCAGTACTTC,CASSFSGGTSSMETQYF
TRBV5-1,NA,TRBJ2-3,TRBD1,TGCGCCAGCAGCGCGCAACCGACAGGGGGATCCGATACGCAGTATTTT,CASSAQPTGGSDTQYF
TRBV27,NA,TRBJ1-6,NA,TGTGCCTCCAAAGTTGGGCAGTATAATTCACCCCTCCACTTT,CASKVGQYNSPLHF
TRBV5-1,NA,TRBJ2-2,TRBD2,TGCGCCAGCAGGATGCCGGGACTAGCGGGAAAGGCCGGGGAGCTGTTTTTT,CASRMPGLAGKAGELFF
TRBV9,NA,TRBJ1-1,NA,TGTGCCAGCAGCGTAGGGCCCCAGAACACTGAAGCTTTCTTT,CASSVGPQNTEAFF
TRBV2,NA,TRBJ2-5,NA,TGTGCCAGCGGACTAAGACAAGAGACCCAGTACTTC,CASGLRQETQYF
TRBV12-3/TRBV12-4,NA,TRBJ1-2,TRBD1,TGTGCCAGCAGATTGGGACAGGCCTATGGCTACACCTTC,CASRLGQAYGYTF
TRBV7-5,NA,TRBJ1-1,NA,TGTGCCAGAAGCTTAGACCCGGAACAGGGTCCGAACACTGAAGCTTTCTTT,CARSLDPEQGPNTEAFF
TRBV24-1,NA,TRBJ1-1,NA,TGTGCCACCAGTGATTTGGCAGGGCAAGCTTTCTTT,CATSDLAGQAFF
TRBV3-1/TRBV3-2,NA,TRBJ1-1,TRBD1,TGTGCCAGCAGCATGTCCGGGCCCAGGGGGCCTGAAGCTTTCTTT,CASSMSGPRGPEAFF
TRBV5-1,once,TRBJ1-1,TRBD1,TGCGCCAGCAACCAGGACAGGCCGAACACTGAAGCTTTCTTT,CASNQDRPNTEAFF
TRBV24-1,NA,TRBJ1-2,TRBD1,TGTGCCACCAGTGCCTTAGACAGGGAGGGCTACACCTTC,CATSALDREGYTF
TRBV5-1,NA,TRBJ2-3,NA,TGCGCCAGCAGCGGGGGCGCCTTATACACAGATACGCAGTATTTT,CASSGGALYTDTQYF
TRBV27,NA,TRBJ1-3,TRBD1,TGTGCCAGCAGTTTATCGAGGCCGCAGGGGGCTGGAAACACCATATATTTT,CASSLSRPQGAGNTIYF
TRBV15,once,TRBJ2-3,NA,TGTGCCACCAGCGGACCCCAGGGGGATACGCAGTATTTT,CATSGPQGDTQYF
TRBV5-4,NA,TRBJ1-1,TRBD1,TGTGCCAGCAGCCAGGGACAGGGAAGGGCTGAAGCTTTCTTT,CASSQGQGRAEAFF
TRBV4-2,NA,TRBJ2-2,TRBD2,TGTGCCAGCAGCCAAGCGGGACTAGGAGGGGCCGGGGAGCTGTTTTTT,CASSQAGLGGAGELFF
TRBV9,NA,TRBJ1-3,NA,TGTGCCAGCTCCAGGGGCACTGGAAACACCATATATTTT,CASSRGTGNTIYF
TRBV12-3/TRBV12-4,NA,TRBJ2-7,NA,TGTGCCAGCAGTTTCGGCTCCTACGAGCAGTACTTC,CASSFGSYEQYF
TRBV7-6,NA,TRBJ1-1,NA,TGTGCCAGCAGCTCCTACGGGGGTCCCACTGAAGCTTTCTTT,CASSSYGGPTEAFF
TRBV5-4,NA,TRBJ2-5,NA,TGTGCCAGCAGATGGTCTGGTGCGGGTGAGACCCAGTACTTC,CASRWSGAGETQYF
TRBV24-1,few,TRBJ2-1,TRBD1,TGTGCCACCAGTGATTTCGACAGGGGAAACTCCTACAATGAGCAGTTCTTC,CATSDFDRGNSYNEQFF
TRBV27,NA,TRBJ1-2,NA,TGTGCCAGCGGTCGGGGGGTTGGGTATGGCTACACCTTC,CASGRGVGYGYTF
TRBV7-3,NA,TRBJ2-6,NA,TGTGCCAGCAGCCCCGGCTCTGGGGCCAACGTCCTGACTTTC,CASSPGSGANVLTF
TRBV18,NA,TRBJ2-5,TRBD2,TGTGCCAGCTCACCCGCGGGACTAGCCGCGCGAGAGACCCAGTACTTC,CASSPAGLAARETQYF
TRBV10-2,NA,TRBJ2-5,TRBD2,TGCGCCAGCAGTGAGAAACGGACTAGCGGGAGTGTTGGGGAGACCCAGTACTTC,CASSEKRTSGSVGETQYF
TRBV11-2,NA,TRBJ1-6,NA,TGTGCCAGCAGCCCAGGTCAAGATAATTCACCCCTCCACTTT,CASSPGQDNSPLHF
TRBV6-5,NA,TRBJ2-6,NA,TGTGCCAGCAGTCGACAGTACTCTGGGGCCAACGTCCTGACTTTC,CASSRQYSGANVLTF
TRBV12-5,NA,TRBJ2-1,TRBD2,TGTGCTAGTGGCCGGAGCGGGACTAGGGGCAATGAGCAGTTCTTC,CASGRSGTRGNEQFF
TRBV13,once,TRBJ1-1,NA,TGTGCCAGCAGCCTCCCGCCGTCGGCGGTGAACACTGAAGCTTTCTTT,CASSLPPSAVNTEAFF
TRBV29-1,NA,TRBJ2-5,NA,TGCAGCGTTGAGTCTTCCTCCCAAGAGACCCAGTACTTC,CSVESSSQETQYF
TRBV4-1,NA,TRBJ1-1,NA,TGCGCCAGCAGCCAACCCACCCTTCGGCAGACTAAGCCTAAAACTGAAGCTTTCTTT,CASSQPTLRQTKPKTEAFF
TRBV13,NA,TRBJ2-1,NA,TGTGCCAGCAGGTTGACTTACTACAATGAGCAGTTCTTC,CASRLTYYNEQFF
TRBV19,few,TRBJ2-5,NA,TGTGCCAGTAGTTCACAAGAGACCCAGTACTTC,CASSSQETQYF
TRBV6-5,NA,TRBJ1-1,TRBD1,TGTGCCAGCACCAACAGGGGAGAAGCTTTCTTT,CASTNRGEAFF
TRBV5-1,NA,TRBJ1-2,TRBD1,TGCGCCAGCAGCCCCAGGGGGCTCTGGGGCTACACCTTC,CASSPRGLWGYTF
TRBV4-1,NA,TRBJ2-5,TRBD2,TGCGCCAGCAGCCAAGATCCGGGCGGGAGCTACGCCCAGTACTTC,CASSQDPGGSYAQYF
TRBV6-5,NA,TRBJ1-1,NA,TGTGCCAGCAGTTCAGGGGCAGAAACTGAAGCTTTCTTT,CASSSGAETEAFF
TRBV7-9,once,TRBJ1-3,NA,TGTGCCAGCAGCTCACAGGGTACTGGAAACACCATATATTTT,CASSSQGTGNTIYF
TRBV2,NA,TRBJ2-7,NA,TGTGCCAGCAGTCGGGCCTACGAGCAGTACTTC,CASSRAYEQYF
TRBV7-2,once,TRBJ1-4,NA,TGTGCCAGCACTTCAAGTACTCTCAGGGGCCGTAATGAAAAACTGTTTTTT,CASTSSTLRGRNEKLFF
TRBV19,NA,TRBJ2-1,TRBD2,TGTGCCAGTAGTATAGGGCGCGGGAGCTCCTACAATGAGCAGTTCTTC,CASSIGRGSSYNEQFF